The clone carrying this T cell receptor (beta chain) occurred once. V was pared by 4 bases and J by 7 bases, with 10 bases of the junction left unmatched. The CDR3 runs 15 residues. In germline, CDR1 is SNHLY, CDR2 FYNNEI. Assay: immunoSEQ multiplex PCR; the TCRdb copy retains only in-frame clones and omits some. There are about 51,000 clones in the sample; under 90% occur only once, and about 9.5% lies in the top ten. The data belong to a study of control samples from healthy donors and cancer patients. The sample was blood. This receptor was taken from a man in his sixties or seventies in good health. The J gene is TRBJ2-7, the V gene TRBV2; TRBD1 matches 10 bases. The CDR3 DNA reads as TGTGCCAGCAGTGGCCGGGGACAGGGGTACGGGGAGCAGTACTTC. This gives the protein CASSGRGQGYGEQYF. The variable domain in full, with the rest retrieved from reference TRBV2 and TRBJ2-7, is EPEVTQTPSHQVTQMGQEVILRCVPISNHLYFYWYRQILGQKVEFLVSFYNNEISEKSEIFDDQFSVERPDGSNFTLKIRSTKLEDSAMYFCASSGRGQGYGEQYFGPGTRLTVT.